This TCR beta chain was identified during a study of metastatic and nonmetastatic thyroid tumors. Study-level information: Both malignant and benign thyroid patients supplied peripheral blood and tumor or nodule tissue samples, across which the repertoires of these patients were then compared.

CDR3 size: 15 residues. Germline trimming cut 2 bases from V and 8 bases from J; bases unmatched to any gene: 9. Per germline, CDR1 LGHNA and CDR2 YSLEER. Thyroid surgery took place with no prior treatment in any patient. This clone showed up many times. TCRdb re-called the PCR reads through MiXCR. The data hold roughly 40,000 clones, with 9% to 14% observed a single time. The clonotype originates from a male donor with papillary thyroid cancer or a benign thyroid nodule (not recorded which). Some clones in this sample may be carry-over from other donors' samples. The sample consisted of blood. The chain has TRBV4-3 and TRBJ2-1; 7 nucleotides agree with TRBD2. CDR3 DNA: TGCGCCAGCAGCCAAAGGACTAGGGGACGGTATGAGCAGTTCTTC. Protein sequence: CASSQRTRGRYEQFF.